A single sample gave rise to the 3 T cell receptor beta chains below, sequenced in a study of Graves' ophthalmopathy and Graves' hyperthyroidism. TCR beta CDR3 regions were amplified from RNA transcripts. HTBI primers were used in a first-round RT-PCR, which preceded a second-round multiplex PCR. TCRdb itself ran the multiplex PCR reads through MiXCR, one entry per CDR3 protein. Counted here are 660,000 or so distinct CDR3 sequences, under 50% occurring once; the ten biggest clones make up 3% to 3.5%. The specimen sequenced was peripheral blood. Every receptor here comes from an adult man with Graves' ophthalmopathy.

The chain has TRBV29-1 and TRBJ1-4; 9 positions agree with TRBD1. The CDR3 is 14 amino acids. V trimming: 0 bases; J trimming: 7 bases; junction bases outside the gene matches: 3. Germline assignment: CDR1 SQVTM and CDR2 ANQGSEA. The DNA for the CDR3 is TGCAGCGTTGAAGATACAGGGGGCGGTGAAAAACTGTTTTTT. Protein sequence: CSVEDTGGGEKLFF.

In its sample, this clonotype was seen many times. The chain recombines TRBV15 with TRBJ1-2; no clear D gene. V dropped 1 base and J dropped 0 bases, with 9 bases sitting between them. The CDR3 runs 15 residues. Germline V gene lookup returns CDR1 LNHNV and CDR2 YYDKDF (reference sequence). The chain's CDR3 is CATSRGPLPNYGYTF. The CDR3 coding sequence is TGTGCCACCAGCAGAGGTCCCTTGCCTAACTATGGCTACACCTTC.

As regards this clonotype: In this CDR3 the conserved last residue, phenylalanine or tryptophan, is missing, so a read error is likely. The DNA is left out, because the CDR3 cannot be placed on it with certainty; the CDR3 is given as TCRdb lists it. V gene TRBV7-2 combines with J gene TRBJ2-5; the table calls TRBD1, which could not be checked here. Germline V gives CDR1 SGHTA, CDR2 FQGNSA. From its first to its last residue, the CDR3 has 14 amino acids. The CDR3 reads CASSPDRVGETQCC.